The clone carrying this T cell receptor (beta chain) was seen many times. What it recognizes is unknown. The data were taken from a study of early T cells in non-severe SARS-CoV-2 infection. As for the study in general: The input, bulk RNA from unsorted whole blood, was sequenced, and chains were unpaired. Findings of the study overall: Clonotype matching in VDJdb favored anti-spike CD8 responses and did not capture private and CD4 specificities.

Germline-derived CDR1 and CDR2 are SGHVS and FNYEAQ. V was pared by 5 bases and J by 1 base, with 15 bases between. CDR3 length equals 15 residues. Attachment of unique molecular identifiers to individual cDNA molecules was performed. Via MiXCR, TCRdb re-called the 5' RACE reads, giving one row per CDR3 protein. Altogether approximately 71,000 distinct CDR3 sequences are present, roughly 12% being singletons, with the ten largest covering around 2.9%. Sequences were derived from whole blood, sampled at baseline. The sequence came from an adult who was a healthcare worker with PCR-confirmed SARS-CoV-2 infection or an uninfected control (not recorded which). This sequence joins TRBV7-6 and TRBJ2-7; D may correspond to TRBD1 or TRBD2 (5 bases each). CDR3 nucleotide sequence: TGTGCCAGCAGCCCGATGGGGGAACCTTCCTACGAGCAGTACTTC. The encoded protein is CASSPMGEPSYEQYF.